This T cell receptor beta chain was captured in a study of CD8 T cells in ankylosing spondylitis. On this clonotype itself: The target antigen is unknown.

V was trimmed by 5 bases and J by 0 bases, leaving 10 bases between them. The CDR3 sequence is 14 residues long. CDR1 and CDR2 (germline): SGHNT, YENEEA. Making use of molecular barcodes, quantitative 5'-RACE generated TCR beta libraries. TCRdb redid the calling of the 5' RACE reads with MiXCR, one entry per CDR3 protein. Seen here are some 140,000 distinct CDR3 sequences, roughly 17% observed once, and the top ten hold 25% to 40%. General observations from the study: Researchers reportedly found disease-linked clones significantly enriched in matched ankylosing spondylitis synovial fluid. A TCR beta motif of roughly eight highly homologous variants seemed to mark ankylosing spondylitis blood.

The clonotype comes from a male donor with ankylosing spondylitis. The sequenced material came from blood, either unsorted or a sorted T cell fraction (not recorded which). This rearrangement joins TRBV11-3 to TRBJ1-1; D uncertain. The CDR3: CASSPLTLNTEAFF. The CDR3 bases are TGTGCCAGCAGCCCGCTAACGCTGAACACTGAAGCTTTCTTT.